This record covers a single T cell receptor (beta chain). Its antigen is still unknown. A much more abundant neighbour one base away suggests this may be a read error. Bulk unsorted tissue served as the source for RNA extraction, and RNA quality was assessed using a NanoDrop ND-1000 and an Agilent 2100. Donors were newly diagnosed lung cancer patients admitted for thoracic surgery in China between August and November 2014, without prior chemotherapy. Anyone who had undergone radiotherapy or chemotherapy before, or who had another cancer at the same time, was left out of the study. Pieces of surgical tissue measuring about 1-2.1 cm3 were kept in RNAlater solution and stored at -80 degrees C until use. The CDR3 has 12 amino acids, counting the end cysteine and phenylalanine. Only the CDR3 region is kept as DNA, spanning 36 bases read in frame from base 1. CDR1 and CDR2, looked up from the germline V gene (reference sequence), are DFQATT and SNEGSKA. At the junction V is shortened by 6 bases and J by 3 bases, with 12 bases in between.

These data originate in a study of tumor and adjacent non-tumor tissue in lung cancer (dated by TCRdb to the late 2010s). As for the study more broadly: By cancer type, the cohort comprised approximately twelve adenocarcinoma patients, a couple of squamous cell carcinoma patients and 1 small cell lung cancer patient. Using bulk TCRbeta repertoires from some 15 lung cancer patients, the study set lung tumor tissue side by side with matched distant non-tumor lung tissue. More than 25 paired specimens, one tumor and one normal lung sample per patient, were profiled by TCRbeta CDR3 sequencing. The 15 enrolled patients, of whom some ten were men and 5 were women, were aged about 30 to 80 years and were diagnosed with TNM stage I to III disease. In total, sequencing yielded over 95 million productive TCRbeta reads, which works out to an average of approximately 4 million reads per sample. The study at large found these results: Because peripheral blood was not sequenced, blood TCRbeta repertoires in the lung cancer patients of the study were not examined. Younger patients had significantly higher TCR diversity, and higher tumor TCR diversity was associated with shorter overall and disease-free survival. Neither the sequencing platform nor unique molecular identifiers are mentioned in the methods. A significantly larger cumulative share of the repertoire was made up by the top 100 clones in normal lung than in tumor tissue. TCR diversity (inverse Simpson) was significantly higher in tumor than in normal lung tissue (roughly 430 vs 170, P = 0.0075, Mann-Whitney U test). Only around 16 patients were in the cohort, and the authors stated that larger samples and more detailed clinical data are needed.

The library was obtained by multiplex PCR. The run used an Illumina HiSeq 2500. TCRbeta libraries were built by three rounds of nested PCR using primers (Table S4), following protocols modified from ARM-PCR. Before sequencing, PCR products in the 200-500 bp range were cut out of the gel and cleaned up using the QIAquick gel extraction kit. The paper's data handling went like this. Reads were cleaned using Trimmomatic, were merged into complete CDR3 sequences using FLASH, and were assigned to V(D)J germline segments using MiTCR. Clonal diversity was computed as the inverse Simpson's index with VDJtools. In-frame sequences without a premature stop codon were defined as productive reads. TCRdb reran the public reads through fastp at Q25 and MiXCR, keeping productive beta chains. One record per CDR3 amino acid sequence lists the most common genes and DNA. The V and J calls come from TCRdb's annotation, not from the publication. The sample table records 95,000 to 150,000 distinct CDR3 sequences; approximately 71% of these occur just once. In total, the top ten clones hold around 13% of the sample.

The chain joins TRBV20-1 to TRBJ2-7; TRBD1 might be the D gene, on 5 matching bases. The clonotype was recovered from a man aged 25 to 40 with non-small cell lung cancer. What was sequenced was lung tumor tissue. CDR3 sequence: CSAPGRGYEQYF. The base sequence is TGCAGTGCGCCAGGGCGCGGCTACGAGCAGTACTTC.